A selection of T cell receptor beta chains follows, all from one sample in a study of CD8 T cells in ankylosing spondylitis. TCRdb itself ran the 5' RACE reads through MiXCR, one entry per CDR3 protein. The table lists tens of thousands of distinct CDR3 sequences, 6.5% to 9% of them singletons. The sample taken for sequencing was blood, either unsorted or a sorted T cell fraction (not recorded which). The receptors derive from a female donor with ankylosing spondylitis or in good health (not recorded which). CDR3s include the opening cysteine and the closing phenylalanine or tryptophan. D genes are given only for firm matches. Not every row has a clone size; where given, it reads once, few, many or a size class.

CDR3 length | D gene | clone size | J gene | V gene | CDR3 protein | CDR3 DNA
12 | - | many | TRBJ2-7 | TRBV29-1 | CSVGTPSYEQYF | TGCAGCGTTGGAACACCTTCCTACGAGCAGTACTTC
14 | - | many | TRBJ1-6 | TRBV12-3/TRBV12-4 | CASSAQLYNSPLHF | TGTGCCAGCAGCGCTCAGCTCTATAATTCACCCCTCCACTTT
14 | - | few | TRBJ1-3 | TRBV20-1 | CSAREDSAGNTIYF | TGCAGTGCTAGAGAGGACAGTGCTGGAAACACCATATATTTT
14 | TRBD1 | many | TRBJ1-3 | TRBV28 | CASLLDRGGNTIYF | TGTGCCAGCCTCTTGGACAGGGGAGGAAACACCATATATTTT
15 | - | many | TRBJ2-7 | TRBV12-3/TRBV12-4 | CASSPRGGNSYEQYF | TGTGCCAGCAGTCCCCGCGGAGGAAACTCCTACGAGCAGTACTTC
14 | - | many | TRBJ1-1 | TRBV28 | CASSSPQGNTEAFF | TGTGCCAGCAGTTCTCCACAGGGGAACACTGAAGCTTTCTTT
15 | - | many | TRBJ1-1 | TRBV5-1 | CASSMGILRGTEAFF | TGCGCCAGCAGCATGGGTATACTTCGGGGCACTGAAGCTTTCTTT
17 | TRBD2 | many | TRBJ2-2 | TRBV7-2 | CASSTAAGGANTGELFF | TGTGCCAGCAGCACCGCAGCGGGGGGCGCGAACACCGGGGAGCTGTTTTTT
15 | - | many | TRBJ2-5 | TRBV6-2/TRBV6-3 | CASSSLGSLQETQYF | TGTGCCAGCAGTTCCCTTGGGTCCCTCCAAGAGACCCAGTACTTC
14 | - | many | TRBJ1-2 | TRBV14 | CASSQEDSPYGYTF | TGTGCCAGCAGCCAAGAGGACAGTCCCTATGGCTACACCTTC
14 | - | many | TRBJ2-3 | TRBV5-1 | CASSLSSRADTQYF | TGCGCCAGCAGCTTGTCATCCCGGGCAGATACGCAGTATTTT
16 | - | many | TRBJ2-2 | TRBV5-1 | CASRATSGTLTGELFF | TGCGCCAGCAGGGCTACTTCCGGGACATTGACCGGGGAGCTGTTTTTT
11 | - | few | TRBJ1-1 | TRBV2 | CARGRGSEAFF | TGTGCCAGGGGTAGGGGGTCTGAAGCTTTCTTT
14 | - | many | TRBJ1-3 | TRBV7-2 | CASSLALAGNTIYF | TGTGCCAGCAGCTTAGCGTTGGCTGGAAACACCATATATTTT
12 | - | many | TRBJ1-2 | TRBV20-1 | CSARGQNYGYTF | TGCAGTGCTAGAGGGCAGAACTATGGCTACACCTTC
13 | - | - | TRBJ2-1 | TRBV2 | CASMGETYNEQFF | TGTGCCAGCATGGGGGAAACCTACAATGAGCAGTTCTTC
16 | - | many | TRBJ2-2 | TRBV5-1 | CASSLVAGSNTGELFF | TGCGCCAGCAGCTTGGTTGCAGGGTCGAACACCGGGGAGCTGTTTTTT
14 | TRBD1 | many | TRBJ1-5 | TRBV10-2 | CASSAGTGIQPQHF | TGCGCCAGCAGTGCCGGGACAGGGATTCAGCCCCAGCATTTT
13 | - | many | TRBJ1-1 | TRBV28 | CAIQTGMSTEAFF | TGTGCCATACAGACAGGAATGTCTACTGAAGCTTTCTTT
14 | - | - | TRBJ1-5 | TRBV7-2 | CASSSADIDQPQHF | TGTGCCAGCAGCTCCGCCGACATTGATCAGCCCCAGCATTTT
14 | - | many | TRBJ2-1 | TRBV5-5 | CASSLDIGGPEQFF | TGTGCCAGCAGCTTGGATATCGGGGGTCCTGAGCAGTTCTTC
15 | - | - | TRBJ1-1 | TRBV6-5 | CASSYRDSGYTEAFF | TGTGCCAGCAGTTATCGGGATTCAGGGTATACTGAAGCTTTCTTT
14 | - | many | TRBJ1-6 | TRBV4-2 | CASSQVASGSTLHF | TGTGCCAGCAGCCAAGTCGCTTCCGGATCGACCCTCCACTTT
16 | - | many | TRBJ2-3 | TRBV28 | CASIRGAAGHTDTQYF | TGTGCCAGCATCCGGGGAGCAGCGGGCCACACAGATACGCAGTATTTT
16 | - | many | TRBJ1-1 | TRBV5-5 | CASSFLWDPMNTEAFF | TGTGCCAGCAGCTTTTTATGGGACCCCATGAACACTGAAGCTTTCTTT
15 | TRBD1 | many | TRBJ2-2 | TRBV29-1 | CSAGGQGAHTGELFF | TGCAGCGCCGGGGGACAGGGGGCGCACACCGGGGAGCTGTTTTTT
14 | TRBD1 | many | TRBJ1-2 | TRBV5-1 | CASSLEGQGNGYTF | TGCGCCAGCAGCCTAGAGGGACAGGGGAATGGCTACACCTTC
19 | TRBD1 | many | TRBJ2-6 | TRBV6-5 | CASSYSLAGGSSGANVLTF | TGTGCCAGCAGTTACTCGTTGGCAGGGGGAAGCTCTGGGGCCAACGTCCTGACTTTC
13 | - | few | TRBJ2-2 | TRBV7-6 | CASSLERTGELFF | TGTGCCAGCAGCTTAGAACGGACCGGGGAGCTGTTTTTT
14 | TRBD1 | many | TRBJ1-1 | TRBV4-1 | CASSHLTGRTEAFF | TGCGCCAGCAGCCACTTGACAGGGCGGACTGAAGCTTTCTTT
14 | TRBD1 | many | TRBJ1-4 | TRBV5-4 | CASGLQGAAEKLFF | TGTGCCAGCGGATTACAGGGGGCAGCTGAAAAACTGTTTTTT
13 | TRBD1 | - | TRBJ2-5 | TRBV5-1 | CASSWDSQETQYF | TGCGCCAGCAGCTGGGACAGTCAAGAGACCCAGTACTTC
15 | - | once | TRBJ2-7 | TRBV7-2 | CASSFSSGGYYEQYF | TGTGCCAGCAGCTTCAGCTCAGGCGGCTACTACGAGCAGTACTTC